This T cell receptor beta chain comes out of a study of OX40 agonist ivuxolimab in advanced cancers. TCRdb keeps only in-frame clones here, not all; method: immunoSEQ multiplex PCR. The repertoire holds more than 45,000 clones, with approximately 82% as singletons. This CDR3 is 17 amino acids long. Germline V gives CDR1 LGHNA, CDR2 YNFKEQ. V lost 2 bases and J lost 3; bases outside the gene matches: 8. The sequence was collected from an adult with an advanced solid tumor such as melanoma, head and neck, liver or kidney cancer. This sample comprised CD4+ or CD8+ T cells sorted from blood, obtained in a trial of the OX40 agonist ivuxolimab. The chain carries TRBV4-2 and TRBJ2-3; 10 bases agree with TRBD1. CDR3 coding DNA: TGTGCCAGCAGCCAACCTACGGGGGGACAGGGGACAGATACGCAGTATTTT. Amino acid sequence: CASSQPTGGQGTDTQYF.